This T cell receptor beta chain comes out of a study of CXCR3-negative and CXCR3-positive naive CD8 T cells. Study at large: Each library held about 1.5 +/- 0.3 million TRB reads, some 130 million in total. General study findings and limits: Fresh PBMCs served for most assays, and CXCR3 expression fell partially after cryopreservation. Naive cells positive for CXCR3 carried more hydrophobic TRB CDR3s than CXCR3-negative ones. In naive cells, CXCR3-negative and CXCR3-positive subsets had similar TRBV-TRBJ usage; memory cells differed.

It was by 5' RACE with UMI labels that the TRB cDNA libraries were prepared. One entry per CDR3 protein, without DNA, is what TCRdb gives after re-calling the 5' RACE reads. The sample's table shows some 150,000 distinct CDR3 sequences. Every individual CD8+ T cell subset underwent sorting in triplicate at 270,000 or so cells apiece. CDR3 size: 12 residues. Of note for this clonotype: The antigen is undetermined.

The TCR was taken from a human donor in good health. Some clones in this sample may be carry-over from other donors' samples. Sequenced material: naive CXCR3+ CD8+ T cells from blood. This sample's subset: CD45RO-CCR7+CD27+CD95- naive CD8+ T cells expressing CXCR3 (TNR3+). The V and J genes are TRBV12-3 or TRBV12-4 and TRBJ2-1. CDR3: CASKGSFNEQFF.